The entry that follows covers one T cell receptor beta chain sequence. This table comes from immunoSEQ multiplex PCR, and its TCRdb copy is limited to in-frame clones, with some not included. Of more than 10,000 clones listed, less than 75% are singletons. The V end lost 3 bases, the J end lost 8 bases, and 23 bases lay between the germline ends. The germline V gene has CDR1 SGHRS and CDR2 YFSETQ. The CDR3 totals 17 residues. These data are taken from a study of T cell repertoires in urothelial bladder cancer. The source is a human donor with urothelial carcinoma. The specimen was tumor-infiltrating cells from bladder cancer. The chain links TRBV5-1 to TRBJ2-2; D uncertain. CDR3: CASSSGRRADQAGELFF. CDR3 DNA: TGCGCCAGCAGCTCTGGCCGGAGAGCAGACCAGGCGGGGGAGCTGTTTTTT.